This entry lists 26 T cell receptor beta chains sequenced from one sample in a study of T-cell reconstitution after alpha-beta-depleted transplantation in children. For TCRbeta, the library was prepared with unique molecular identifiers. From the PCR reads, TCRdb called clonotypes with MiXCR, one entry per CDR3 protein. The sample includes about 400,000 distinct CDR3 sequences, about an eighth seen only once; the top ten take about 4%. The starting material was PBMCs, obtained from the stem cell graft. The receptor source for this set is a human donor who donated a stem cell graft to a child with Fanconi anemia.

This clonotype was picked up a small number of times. The DNA for the CDR3 is TGCGCCAGCGGCAGTGGTTGGGACACTGAAGCTTTCTTT. Protein: CASGSGWDTEAFF. The chain combines TRBV5-1 with TRBJ1-1; no firm D call. The V gene lost 7 bases and the J gene lost 3 bases, with 13 bases spanning the gap. The CDR3 contains 13 residues. Germline V gene lookup returns CDR1 SGHRS and CDR2 YFSETQ.

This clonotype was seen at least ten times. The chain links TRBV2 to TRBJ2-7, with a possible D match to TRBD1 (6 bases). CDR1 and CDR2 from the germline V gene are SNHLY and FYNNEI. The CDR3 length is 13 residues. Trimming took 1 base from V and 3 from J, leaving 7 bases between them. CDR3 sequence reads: CASSEGTDYEQYV. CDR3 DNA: TGTGCCAGCAGTGAAGGGACAGACTACGAGCAGTACGTC.

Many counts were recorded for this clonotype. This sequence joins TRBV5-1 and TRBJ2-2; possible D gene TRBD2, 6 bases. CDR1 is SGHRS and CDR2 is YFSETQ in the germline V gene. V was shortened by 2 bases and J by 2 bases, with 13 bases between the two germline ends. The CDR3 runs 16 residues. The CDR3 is CASSFSPGLNTGELFF. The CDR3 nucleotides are TGCGCCAGCAGCTTTTCCCCGGGACTCAACACCGGGGAGCTGTTTTTT.

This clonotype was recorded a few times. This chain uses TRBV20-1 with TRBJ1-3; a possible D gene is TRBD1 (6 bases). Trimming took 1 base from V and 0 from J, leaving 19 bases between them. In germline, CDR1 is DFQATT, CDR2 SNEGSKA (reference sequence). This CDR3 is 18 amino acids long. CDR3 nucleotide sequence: TGCAGTGCTAGAGTTTCGGGCAGGGGTCTCGGCTCTGGAAACACCATATATTTT. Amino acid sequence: CSARVSGRGLGSGNTIYF.

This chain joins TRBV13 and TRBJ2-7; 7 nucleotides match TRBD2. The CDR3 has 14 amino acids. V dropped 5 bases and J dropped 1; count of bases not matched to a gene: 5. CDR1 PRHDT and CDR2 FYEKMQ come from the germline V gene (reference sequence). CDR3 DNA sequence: TGTGCCAGCAGCAGGCGGGGGTTATCCTACGAGCAGTACGTC. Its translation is CASSRRGLSYEQYV.

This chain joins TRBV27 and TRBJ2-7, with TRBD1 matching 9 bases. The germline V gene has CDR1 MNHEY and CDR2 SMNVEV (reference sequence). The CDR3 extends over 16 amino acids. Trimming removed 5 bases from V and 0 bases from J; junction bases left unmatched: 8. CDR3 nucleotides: TGTGCCAGCAGTAGGGGGACAGGGCAGAGCTCCTACGAGCAGTACTTC. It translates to CASSRGTGQSSYEQYF.

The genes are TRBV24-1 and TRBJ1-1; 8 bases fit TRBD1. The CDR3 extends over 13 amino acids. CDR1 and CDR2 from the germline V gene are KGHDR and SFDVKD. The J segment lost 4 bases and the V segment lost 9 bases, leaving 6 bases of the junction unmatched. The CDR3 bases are TGTGCCACCGGACAGGGTTTCGGCACTGAAGCTTTCTTT. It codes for CATGQGFGTEAFF.

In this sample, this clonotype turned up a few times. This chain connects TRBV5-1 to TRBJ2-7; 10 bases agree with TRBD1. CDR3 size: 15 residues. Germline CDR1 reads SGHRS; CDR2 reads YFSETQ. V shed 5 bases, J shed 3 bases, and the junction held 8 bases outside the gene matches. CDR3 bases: TGCGCCAGCAGGCTATCCGGGACAGGGGTCTACGAGCAGTACTTC. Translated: CASRLSGTGVYEQYF.

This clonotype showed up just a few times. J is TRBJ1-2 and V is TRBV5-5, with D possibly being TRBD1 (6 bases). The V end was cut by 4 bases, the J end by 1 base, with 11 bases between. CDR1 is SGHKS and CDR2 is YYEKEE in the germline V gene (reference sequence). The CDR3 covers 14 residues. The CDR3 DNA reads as TGTGCCAGCAGCCCGGACAGCGTTAACTATGGCTACACCTTC. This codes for CASSPDSVNYGYTF.

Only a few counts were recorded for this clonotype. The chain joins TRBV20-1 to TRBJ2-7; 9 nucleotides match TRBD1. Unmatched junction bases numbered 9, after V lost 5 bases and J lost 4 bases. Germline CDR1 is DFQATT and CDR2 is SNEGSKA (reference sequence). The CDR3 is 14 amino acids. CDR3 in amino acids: CSAFTPGQGYEQYV. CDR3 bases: TGCAGTGCTTTCACCCCGGGACAGGGATACGAGCAGTACGTC.

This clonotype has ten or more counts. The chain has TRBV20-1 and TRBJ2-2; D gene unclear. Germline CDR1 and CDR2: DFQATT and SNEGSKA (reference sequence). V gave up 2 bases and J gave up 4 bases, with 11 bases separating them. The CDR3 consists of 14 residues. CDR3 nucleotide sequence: TGCAGTGCTAGACCGCTGGGTGCCACCGGGGAGCTGTTTTTT. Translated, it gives CSARPLGATGELFF.

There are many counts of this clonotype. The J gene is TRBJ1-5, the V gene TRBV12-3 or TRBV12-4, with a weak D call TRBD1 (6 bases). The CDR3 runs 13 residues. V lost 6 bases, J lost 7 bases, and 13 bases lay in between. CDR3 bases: TGTGCCAGCAGCCCTGACAGGATCCAGCCCCAGCATTTT. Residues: CASSPDRIQPQHF.

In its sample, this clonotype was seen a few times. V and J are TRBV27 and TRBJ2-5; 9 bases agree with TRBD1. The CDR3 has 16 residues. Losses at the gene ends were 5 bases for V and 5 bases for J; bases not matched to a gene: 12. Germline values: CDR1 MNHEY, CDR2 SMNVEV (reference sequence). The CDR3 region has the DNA TGTGCCAGCAGTCCGGGACAGGGTTGGCGTGGGGAGACCCAGTACTTC. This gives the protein CASSPGQGWRGETQYF.

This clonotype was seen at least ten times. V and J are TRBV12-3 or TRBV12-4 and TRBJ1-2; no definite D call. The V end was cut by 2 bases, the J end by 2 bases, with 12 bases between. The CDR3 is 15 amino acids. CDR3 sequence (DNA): TGTGCCAGCAGTTTAAGTTCTGGGTCCAACTATGGCTACACCTTC. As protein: CASSLSSGSNYGYTF.

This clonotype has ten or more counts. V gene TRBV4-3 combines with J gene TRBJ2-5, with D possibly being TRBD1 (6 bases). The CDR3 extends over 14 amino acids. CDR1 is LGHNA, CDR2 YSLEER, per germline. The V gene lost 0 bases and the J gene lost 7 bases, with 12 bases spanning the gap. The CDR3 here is CASSQDTGLGTQYF. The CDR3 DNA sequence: TGCGCCAGCAGCCAAGATACAGGGCTGGGGACCCAGTACTTC.

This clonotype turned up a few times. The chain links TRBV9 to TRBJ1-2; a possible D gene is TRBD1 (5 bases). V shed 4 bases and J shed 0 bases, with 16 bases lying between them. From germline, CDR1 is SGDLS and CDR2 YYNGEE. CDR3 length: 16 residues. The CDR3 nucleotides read TGTGCCAGCAGCCCCACCTCGGGCAGGGCTAACTATGGCTACACCTTC. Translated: CASSPTSGRANYGYTF.

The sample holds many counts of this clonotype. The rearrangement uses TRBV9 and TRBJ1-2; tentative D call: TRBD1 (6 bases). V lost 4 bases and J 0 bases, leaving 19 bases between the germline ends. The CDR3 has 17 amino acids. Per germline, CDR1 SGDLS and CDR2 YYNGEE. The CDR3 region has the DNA TGTGCCAGCAGCTCCCGGACAGCCATTACCTCTAACTATGGCTACACCTTC. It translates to CASSSRTAITSNYGYTF. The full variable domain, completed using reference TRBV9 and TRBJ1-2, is DSGVTQTPKHLITATGQRVTLRCSPRSGDLSVYWYQQSLDQGLQFLIQYYNGEERAKGNILERFSAQQFPDLHSELNLSSLELGDSALYFCASSSRTAITSNYGYTFGSGTRLTVV.

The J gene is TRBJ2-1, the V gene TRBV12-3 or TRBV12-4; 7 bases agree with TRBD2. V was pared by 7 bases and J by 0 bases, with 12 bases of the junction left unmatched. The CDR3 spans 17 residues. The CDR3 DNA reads TGTGCCAGCACCGGGGGGACTATCCTCAGCTCCTACAATGAGCAGTTCTTC. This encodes CASTGGTILSSYNEQFF.

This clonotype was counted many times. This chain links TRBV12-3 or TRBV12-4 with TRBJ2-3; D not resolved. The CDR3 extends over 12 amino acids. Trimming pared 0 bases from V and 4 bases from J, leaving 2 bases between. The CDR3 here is CASSLASDTQYF. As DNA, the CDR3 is TGTGCCAGCAGTTTAGCTTCAGATACGCAGTATTTT.

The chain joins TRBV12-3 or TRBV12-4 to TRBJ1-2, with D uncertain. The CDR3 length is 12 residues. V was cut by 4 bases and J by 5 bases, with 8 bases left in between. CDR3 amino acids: CASSSNFYGYTF. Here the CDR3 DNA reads TGTGCCAGCAGTTCCAACTTTTATGGCTACACCTTC.

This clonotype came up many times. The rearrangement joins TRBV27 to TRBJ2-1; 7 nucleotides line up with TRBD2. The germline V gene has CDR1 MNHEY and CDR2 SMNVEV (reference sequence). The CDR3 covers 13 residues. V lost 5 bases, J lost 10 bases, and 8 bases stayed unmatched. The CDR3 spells CASSTWGGREQFF. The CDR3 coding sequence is TGTGCCAGCAGTACATGGGGGGGAAGAGAGCAGTTCTTC.

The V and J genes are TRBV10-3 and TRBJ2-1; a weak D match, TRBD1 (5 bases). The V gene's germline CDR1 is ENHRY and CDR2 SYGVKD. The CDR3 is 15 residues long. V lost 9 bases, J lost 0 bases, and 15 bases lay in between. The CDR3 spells CAIRDSPSSYNEQFF. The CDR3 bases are TGTGCCATAAGAGACAGCCCGAGCTCCTACAATGAGCAGTTCTTC.

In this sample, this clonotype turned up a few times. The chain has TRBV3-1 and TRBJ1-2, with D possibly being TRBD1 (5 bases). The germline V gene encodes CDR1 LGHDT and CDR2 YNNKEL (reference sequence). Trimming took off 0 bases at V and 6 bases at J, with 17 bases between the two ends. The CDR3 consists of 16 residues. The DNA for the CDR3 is TGTGCCAGCAGCCAAGATCTGACAGTACCCTGGGATGGCTACACCTTC. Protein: CASSQDLTVPWDGYTF.

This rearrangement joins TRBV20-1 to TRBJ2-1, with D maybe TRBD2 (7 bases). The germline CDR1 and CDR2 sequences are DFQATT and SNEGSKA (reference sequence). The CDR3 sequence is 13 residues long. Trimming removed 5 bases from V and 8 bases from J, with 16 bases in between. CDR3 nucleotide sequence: TGCAGTGCTCGGGGGGCAGGGGTTGATGAGCAGTTCTTC. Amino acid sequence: CSARGAGVDEQFF.

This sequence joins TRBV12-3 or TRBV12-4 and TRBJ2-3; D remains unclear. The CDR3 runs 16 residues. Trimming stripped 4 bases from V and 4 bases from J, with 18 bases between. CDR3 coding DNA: TGTGCCAGCAGTTCGACGGGTGCTATGTCCCCAGATACGCAGTATTTT. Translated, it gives CASSSTGAMSPDTQYF.

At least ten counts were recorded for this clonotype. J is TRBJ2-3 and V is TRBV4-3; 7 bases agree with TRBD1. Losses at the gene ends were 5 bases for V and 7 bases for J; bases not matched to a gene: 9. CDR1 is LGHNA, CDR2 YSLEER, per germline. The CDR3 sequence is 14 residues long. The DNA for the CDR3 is TGCGCCAGCAGCTGGGACAGCGGCGAGCATACGCAGTATTTT. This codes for CASSWDSGEHTQYF.